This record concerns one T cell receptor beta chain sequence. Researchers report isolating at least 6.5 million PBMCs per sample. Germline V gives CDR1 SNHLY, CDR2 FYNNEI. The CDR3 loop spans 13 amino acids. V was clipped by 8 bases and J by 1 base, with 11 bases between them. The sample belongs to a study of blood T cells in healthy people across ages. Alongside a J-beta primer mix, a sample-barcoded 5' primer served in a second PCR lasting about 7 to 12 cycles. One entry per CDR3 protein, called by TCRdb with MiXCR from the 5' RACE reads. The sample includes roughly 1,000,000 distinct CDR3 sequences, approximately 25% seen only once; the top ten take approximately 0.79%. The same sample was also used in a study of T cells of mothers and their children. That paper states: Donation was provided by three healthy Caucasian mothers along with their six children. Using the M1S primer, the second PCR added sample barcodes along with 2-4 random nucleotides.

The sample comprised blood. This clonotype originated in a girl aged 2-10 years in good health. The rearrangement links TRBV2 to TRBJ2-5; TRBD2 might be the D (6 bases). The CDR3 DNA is TGTGCCAGCGGACGGGACTTCCAAGAGACCCAGTACTTC. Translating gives CASGRDFQETQYF.